The TCR beta chain described here comes from a study of beta chain features in type 1 diabetes. Study-level information: When patients were set against healthy donors, age, gender and cell yields were similar. In all, 107,917,701 sorted cells from all samples were analyzed. Whole-study findings and limits: In cDNA sequencing, cells with high TCR expression could be over-represented. VDJ junctions from patients with type 1 diabetes contained fewer insertions and more deletions. TCRB CDR3 length was moderately but significantly reduced in all four CD4+ subsets of Type 1 diabetes patients.

Of the isolated RNA, all was reverse transcribed, and so the sequenced material was expressed TCRB transcripts. TCRdb's table, derived via immunoSEQ multiplex PCR, lists solely in-frame clones and lacks some. The top ten hold 0.08% to 0.095% of the sample, which has 150,000 to 200,000 clones, roughly 63% seen once. This clone has more than one count but fewer than ten. The antigen is undetermined. The clonotype comes from a man in his thirties or forties with type 1 diabetes. Sequences were obtained from naive CD4+ T cells from blood.

CDR3 amino acids: CASSQLRTGIEETQYF. CDR3 nucleotides: TGCGCCAGCAGCCAATTACGGACAGGGATTGAGGAGACCCAGTACTTC. The chain couples TRBV4-1 to TRBJ2-5, with TRBD1 matching over 8 bases. J gave up 5 bases and V 2 bases, and 10 bases lay outside the gene matches. The CDR3 loop spans 16 amino acids. Per germline, CDR1 MGHRA and CDR2 YSYEKL.